The next 23 T cell receptor beta chains were all read from a single sample in a study of shared clonotypes between healthy human individuals. Profiling relied on immunoSEQ multiplex PCR, and the TCRdb table lists in-frame clones only, not all of them. The sample gives millions of clones, 85% to 95% of which show up once; roughly 1.7% is in the top ten. Naivety among CD8 cells was defined by CD45RO negativity and positive CCR7 selection, thereby excluding terminally differentiated effector memory CD45RA+ cells. The sequencing sample was made of naive CD8+ T cells from PBMCs. Source of these receptors: a young man in good health. Some clones in this sample may be carry-over from other donors' samples.

This chain connects TRBV27 to TRBJ2-1; 9 nucleotides align to TRBD2. The CDR3 is 17 residues long. CDR1 is MNHEY, CDR2 SMNVEV, per germline (reference sequence). Germline trimming cut 2 bases from V and 1 base from J; bases unmatched to any gene: 6. The CDR3 region has the DNA TGTGCCAGCAGTTTAGCGGGAGGGCCGGGTTCCTACAATGAGCAGTTCTTC. Its protein is CASSLAGGPGSYNEQFF.

The chain combines TRBV19 with TRBJ2-1; D is unresolved. CDR1 LNHDA and CDR2 SQIVND come from the germline V gene (reference sequence). CDR3 length: 15 amino acids. Trimming cost V 5 bases and J 0 bases, with 11 bases left between them. CDR3 protein: CASSPLPGSYNEQFF. DNA for the CDR3: TGTGCCAGTAGTCCCCTCCCCGGCTCCTACAATGAGCAGTTCTTC.

The chain recombines TRBV4-3 with TRBJ2-3, with a possible D match to TRBD2 (6 bases). Per the germline V gene, CDR1 is LGHNA and CDR2 is YSLEER. The CDR3 runs to 13 residues. V lost 1 base, J lost 5 bases, and 7 bases lay in between. The CDR3: CASSQGREDTQYF. CDR3 nucleotides: TGCGCCAGCAGCCAAGGGCGGGAAGATACGCAGTATTTT.

The V call is TRBV7-2, the J call TRBJ2-2, with 9 bases matching TRBD1. V was clipped by 5 bases and J by 6 bases; unmatched bases: 7. The CDR3 covers 15 residues. Germline assignment: CDR1 SGHTA and CDR2 FQGNSA. The CDR3 bases are TGTGCCAGCAGCCCATGGGACAGGGCGCCCGGGGAGCTGTTTTTT. Its translation: CASSPWDRAPGELFF.

V and J are TRBV27 and TRBJ1-5, with a tentative D call TRBD1 (6 bases). This CDR3 has 14 amino acids. Trimming shortened V by 3 bases and J by 5 bases, and 11 bases separated the two germline ends. Germline CDR1 reads MNHEY; CDR2 reads SMNVEV (reference sequence). CDR3 bases: TGTGCCAGCAGTTTGCGACAGGCCCATCAGCCCCAGCATTTT. Translating gives CASSLRQAHQPQHF.

The V and J genes are TRBV5-1 and TRBJ1-1, with D tentatively TRBD1 (6 bases). V lost 0 bases, J lost 1 base, and 16 bases lay in between. Germline V gene sequence: CDR1 SGHRS, CDR2 YFSETQ. The CDR3 sequence is 17 residues long. CDR3 DNA sequence: TGCGCCAGCAGCTTGGCCTTCCCAGGGGCCACGAACACTGAAGCTTTCTTT. Residues: CASSLAFPGATNTEAFF.

V and J are TRBV5-4 and TRBJ2-1, with 7 bases lining up with TRBD1. The CDR3 runs 11 residues. Germline CDR1 is SGHNT and CDR2 is YYREEE (reference sequence). V lost 2 bases, J lost 15 bases, and 5 bases stayed unmatched. The CDR3 coding sequence is TGTGCCAGCAGCTTCCAGGGGGATCTGTTCTTC. Encoded protein: CASSFQGDLFF.

The V call is TRBV11-2, the J call TRBJ2-5; the D is unclear. The V gene's germline CDR1 is SGHAT and CDR2 FQNNGV. This CDR3 contains 12 residues. V lost 4 bases to trimming and J lost 8 bases, with 11 bases between them. CDR3 region: CASSSDKQTQYF. In DNA form, the CDR3 reads TGTGCCAGCAGCTCAGACAAGCAAACCCAGTACTTC.

Concerning this clone itself: Other DNA sequences in the sample encode the same CDR3. This chain uses TRBV27 with TRBJ2-1; 10 bases map to TRBD2. Germline loops: CDR1 MNHEY, CDR2 SMNVEV (reference sequence). CDR3 length: 15 residues. The V segment lost 6 bases and the J segment 0 bases; nucleotides outside the gene matches: 2. The chain's CDR3 is CASRASGSSYNEQFF. The CDR3 bases are TGTGCCAGCAGAGCTAGCGGGAGCTCCTACAATGAGCAGTTCTTC.

V is TRBV4-1 and J is TRBJ2-1; 7 bases line up with TRBD2. CDR3 size: 17 residues. Germline V CDR1 and CDR2: MGHRA, YSYEKL. After removal of 3 bases from V and 5 bases from J, the junction contained 13 bases not matched to a gene. The CDR3 nucleotides are TGCGCCAGCAGCCAGGAGACCTGGCTAGCGGACAACAATGAGCAGTTCTTC. Translating it yields CASSQETWLADNNEQFF.

This chain links TRBV30 with TRBJ1-2; D is unresolved. The V end lost 3 bases, the J end lost 4 bases, and 15 bases lay between the germline ends. The CDR3 is 14 amino acids. Germline-derived CDR1 and CDR2 are GTSNPN and SVGIG (reference sequence). The DNA for the CDR3 is TGTGCCTGGAGCCCAGGACGGACCGCCTATGGCTACACCTTC. This translates into CAWSPGRTAYGYTF.

The chain is built from TRBV6-1 and TRBJ1-2; D perhaps matches TRBD1 (5 bases). CDR1 and CDR2 (germline): MNHNS, SASEGT. V was pared by 7 bases and J by 6 bases, with 18 bases between. The CDR3 totals 14 residues. Here the CDR3 DNA reads TGTGCCAGCAAGGTGGGCCAAAGAGGGGATGGCTACACCTTC. It specifies CASKVGQRGDGYTF.

This clone was seen just once. V and J are TRBV9 and TRBJ2-7, with a tentative D call TRBD2 (6 bases). This CDR3 contains 13 residues. Trimming left V 5 bases short and J 2 bases short, with 11 bases between. Looked up from germline, CDR1 is SGDLS and CDR2 is YYNGEE. In DNA, the CDR3 is TGTGCCAGCAGTGGCGGCGGGACCTACGAGCAGTACTTC. Translating gives CASSGGGTYEQYF. Together with reference TRBV9 and TRBJ2-7, the CDR3 gives the full variable domain: DSGVTQTPKHLITATGQRVTLRCSPRSGDLSVYWYQQSLDQGLQFLIQYYNGEERAKGNILERFSAQQFPDLHSELNLSSLELGDSALYFCASSGGGTYEQYFGPGTRLTVT.

This clone was observed once. J is TRBJ1-3 and V is TRBV6-5, with D unresolved. This CDR3 contains 14 residues. Deletions cut 2 bases from V and 0 bases from J, with 5 bases between. Germline V CDR1 and CDR2: MNHEY, SVGAGI. The CDR3 bases are TGTGCCAGCAGTTACGGCCACTCTGGAAACACCATATATTTT. Its translation is CASSYGHSGNTIYF.

Concerning this clone itself: Additional DNA sequences in this sample encode the identical CDR3. The V gene is TRBV11-2, the J gene TRBJ2-7; TRBD2 aligns across 8 bases. The germline gives CDR1 SGHAT, CDR2 FQNNGV. The CDR3 has 14 residues. Losses at the gene ends were 5 bases for V and 1 base for J; bases not matched to a gene: 4. CDR3 residues: CASSPGGGSYEQYF. The CDR3, as DNA: TGTGCCAGCAGCCCCGGGGGGGGTTCCTACGAGCAGTACTTC.

The chain combines TRBV6-1 with TRBJ1-4, with a weak D call TRBD1 (6 bases). Trimming removed 2 bases from V and 13 bases from J, with 11 bases in between. The CDR3 is made up of 12 amino acids. Germline values: CDR1 MNHNS, CDR2 SASEGT. The CDR3 DNA reads as TGTGCCAGCAGTGAAATGAGGACAGTACTGTTTTTT. Translated: CASSEMRTVLFF.

J is TRBJ1-5 and V is TRBV19, with a tentative D call TRBD1 (5 bases). The CDR3 consists of 14 residues. Germline assignment: CDR1 LNHDA and CDR2 SQIVND (reference sequence). The V gene lost 7 bases and the J gene lost 4 bases, with 14 bases spanning the gap. CDR3 sequence (DNA): TGTGCCAGTACCCCCTTGGGGCTTAATCAGCCCCAGCATTTT. Encoded protein: CASTPLGLNQPQHF.

This sequence joins TRBV28 and TRBJ2-7, with TRBD1 matching over 12 bases. V was pared by 4 bases and J by 7 bases, with 5 bases of the junction left unmatched. This CDR3 region has 14 residues. Per germline, CDR1 MDHEN and CDR2 SYDVKM. The CDR3 region is CASSSGQGAQEQYF. CDR3 in DNA: TGTGCCAGCAGTTCGGGACAGGGGGCTCAGGAGCAGTACTTC.

The chain joins TRBV6-5 to TRBJ2-2, with no clear D. The CDR3 extends over 13 amino acids. Germline lookup yields CDR1 MNHEY and CDR2 SVGAGI. The ends were cut back, 6 bases at V and 2 bases at J, with 7 bases in the middle. The CDR3 coding sequence is TGTGCCAGCAGCCTCGGAAACACCGGGGAGCTGTTTTTT. It yields the protein CASSLGNTGELFF.

This rearrangement joins TRBV20-1 to TRBJ2-7; no definite D call. The V gene's germline CDR1 is DFQATT and CDR2 SNEGSKA (reference sequence). With 4 bases removed from V and 2 bases from J, the gap between germline ends came to 6 bases. CDR3 length equals 11 residues. The CDR3 sequence: CSAKGPYEQYF. CDR3 DNA sequence: TGCAGTGCTAAGGGTCCCTACGAGCAGTACTTC.

The rearrangement uses TRBV7-3 and TRBJ2-7, with a weak D call TRBD2 (5 bases). This CDR3 is 12 amino acids long. CDR1 and CDR2 (germline): SGHTA, FQGTGA. Trimming shortened V by 7 bases and J by 4 bases, and 11 bases separated the two germline ends. The CDR3 DNA follows: TGTGCCAGCACCGCGGAGGTTTACGAGCAGTACTTC. Translation gives CASTAEVYEQYF.

The chain links TRBV5-1 to TRBJ2-7; 13 bases fit TRBD2. J was trimmed by 3 bases and V by 6 bases; bases with no gene match: 6. The CDR3 consists of 15 residues. Germline loops: CDR1 SGHRS, CDR2 YFSETQ. The CDR3 sequence: CASTVGTSGIYEQYF. The CDR3 bases are TGCGCCAGCACGGTGGGGACTAGCGGGATCTACGAGCAGTACTTC.

The rearrangement uses TRBV29-1 and TRBJ2-7; D not certain. The germline CDR1 and CDR2 sequences are SQVTM and ANQGSEA. The CDR3 covers 12 residues. V was cut by 2 bases and J by 9 bases, with 14 bases left in between. The CDR3 bases are TGCAGCGTTGAAAGTCCCCCCTTAGGGCAGTACTTC. It codes for CSVESPPLGQYF.